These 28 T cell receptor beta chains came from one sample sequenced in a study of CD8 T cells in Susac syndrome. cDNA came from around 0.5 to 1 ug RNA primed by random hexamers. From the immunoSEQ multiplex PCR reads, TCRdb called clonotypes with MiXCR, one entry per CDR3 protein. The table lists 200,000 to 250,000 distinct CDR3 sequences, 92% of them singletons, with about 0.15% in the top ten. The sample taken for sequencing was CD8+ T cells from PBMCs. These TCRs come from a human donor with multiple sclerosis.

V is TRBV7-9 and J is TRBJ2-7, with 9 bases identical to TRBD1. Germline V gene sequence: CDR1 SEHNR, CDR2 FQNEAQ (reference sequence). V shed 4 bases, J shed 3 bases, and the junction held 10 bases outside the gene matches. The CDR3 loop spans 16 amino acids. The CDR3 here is CASSSTTGTGLYEQYF. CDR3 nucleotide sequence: TGTGCCAGCAGCTCAACGACCGGGACAGGGCTCTACGAGCAGTACTTC. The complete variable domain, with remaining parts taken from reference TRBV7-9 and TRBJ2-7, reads DTGVSQNPRHKITKRGQNVTFRCDPISEHNRLYWYRQTLGQGPEFLTYFQNEAQLEKSRLLSDRFSAERPKGSFSTLEIQRTEQGDSAMYLCASSSTTGTGLYEQYFGPGTRLTVT.

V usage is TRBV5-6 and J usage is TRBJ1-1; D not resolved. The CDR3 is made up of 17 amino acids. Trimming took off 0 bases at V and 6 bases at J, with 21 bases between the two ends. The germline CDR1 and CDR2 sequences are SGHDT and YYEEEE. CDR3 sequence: CASSLGSGLHSGSEAFF. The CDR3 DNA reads TGTGCCAGCAGCTTGGGTTCGGGGTTACACAGCGGCTCTGAAGCTTTCTTT.

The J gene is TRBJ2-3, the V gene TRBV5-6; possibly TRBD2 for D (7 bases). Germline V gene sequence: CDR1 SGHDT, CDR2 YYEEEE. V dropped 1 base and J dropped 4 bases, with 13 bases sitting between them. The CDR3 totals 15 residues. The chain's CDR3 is CASSLWGGAPDTQYF. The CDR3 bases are TGTGCCAGCAGCTTGTGGGGGGGGGCCCCAGATACGCAGTATTTT.

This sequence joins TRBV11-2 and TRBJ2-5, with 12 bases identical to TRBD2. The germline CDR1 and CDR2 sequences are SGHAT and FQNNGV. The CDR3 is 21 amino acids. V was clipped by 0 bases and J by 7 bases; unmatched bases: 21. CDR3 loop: CASSLDPFATSGGSQRGTQYF. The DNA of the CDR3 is TGTGCCAGCAGCTTAGATCCCTTCGCGACTAGCGGGGGTTCCCAAAGAGGGACCCAGTACTTC.

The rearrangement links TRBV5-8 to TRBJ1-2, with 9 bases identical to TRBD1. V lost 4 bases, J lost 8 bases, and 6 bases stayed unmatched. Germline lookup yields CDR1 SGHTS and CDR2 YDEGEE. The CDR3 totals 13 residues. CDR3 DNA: TGTGCCAGCAGCCTGGGACAGGGTCGGGGCTACACCTTC. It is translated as CASSLGQGRGYTF.

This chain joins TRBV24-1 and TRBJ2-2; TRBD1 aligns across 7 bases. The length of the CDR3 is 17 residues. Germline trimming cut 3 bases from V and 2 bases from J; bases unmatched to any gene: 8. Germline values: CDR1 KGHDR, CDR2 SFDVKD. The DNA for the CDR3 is TGTGCCACCAGTGATCCTTTGACAGGGAAAAACACCGGGGAGCTGTTTTTT. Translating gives CATSDPLTGKNTGELFF.

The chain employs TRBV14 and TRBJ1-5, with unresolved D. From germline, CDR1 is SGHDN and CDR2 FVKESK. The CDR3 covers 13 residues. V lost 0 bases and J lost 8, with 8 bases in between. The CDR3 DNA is TGTGCCAGCAGCCAAGATCCGAGCAAGCCCCAGCATTTT. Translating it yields CASSQDPSKPQHF.

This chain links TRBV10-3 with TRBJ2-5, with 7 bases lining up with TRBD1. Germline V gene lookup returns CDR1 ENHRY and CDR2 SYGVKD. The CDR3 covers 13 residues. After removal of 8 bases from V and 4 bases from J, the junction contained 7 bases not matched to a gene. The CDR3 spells CAIVDREGETQYF. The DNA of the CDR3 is TGTGCCATCGTTGACAGGGAAGGAGAGACCCAGTACTTC.

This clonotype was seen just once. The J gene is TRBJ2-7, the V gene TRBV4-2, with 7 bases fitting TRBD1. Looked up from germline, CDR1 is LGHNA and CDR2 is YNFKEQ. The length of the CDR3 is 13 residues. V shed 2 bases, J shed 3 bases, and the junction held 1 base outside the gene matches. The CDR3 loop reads CASSQNRGYEQYF. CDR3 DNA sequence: TGTGCCAGCAGCCAAAACAGGGGCTACGAGCAGTACTTC.

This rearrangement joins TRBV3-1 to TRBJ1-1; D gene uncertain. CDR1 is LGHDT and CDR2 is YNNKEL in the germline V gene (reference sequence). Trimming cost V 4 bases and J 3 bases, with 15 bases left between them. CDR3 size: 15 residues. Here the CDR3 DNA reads TGTGCCAGCAGCCCCCAGAGCAGAAGGTACACTGAAGCTTTCTTT. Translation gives CASSPQSRRYTEAFF.

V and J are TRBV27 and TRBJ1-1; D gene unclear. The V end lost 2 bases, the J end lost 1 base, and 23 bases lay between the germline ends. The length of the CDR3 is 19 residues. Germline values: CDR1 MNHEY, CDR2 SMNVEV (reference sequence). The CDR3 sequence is CASSLAPPAHYLENTEAFF. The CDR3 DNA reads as TGTGCCAGCAGTTTAGCCCCGCCCGCGCATTACCTCGAGAACACTGAAGCTTTCTTT.

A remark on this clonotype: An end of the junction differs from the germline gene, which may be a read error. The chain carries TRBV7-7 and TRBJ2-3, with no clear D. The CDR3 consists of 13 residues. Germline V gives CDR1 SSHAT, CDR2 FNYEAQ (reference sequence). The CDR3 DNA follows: TGTGCTAGCAGCTTAACCCAACCGGATACGCAGTATTTT. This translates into CASSLTQPDTQYF.

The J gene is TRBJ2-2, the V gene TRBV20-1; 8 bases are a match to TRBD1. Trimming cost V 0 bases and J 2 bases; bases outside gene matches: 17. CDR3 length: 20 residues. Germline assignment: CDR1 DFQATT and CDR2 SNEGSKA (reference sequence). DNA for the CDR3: TGCAGTGCTAGAGATCCCTTCACTTCCGACAGGGGAGGAAACACCGGGGAGCTGTTTTTT. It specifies CSARDPFTSDRGGNTGELFF.

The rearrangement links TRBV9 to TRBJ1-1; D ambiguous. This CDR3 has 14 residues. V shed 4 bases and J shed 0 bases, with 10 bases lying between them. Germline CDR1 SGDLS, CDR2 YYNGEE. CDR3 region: CASSNSAMNTEAFF. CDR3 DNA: TGTGCCAGCAGCAACAGCGCCATGAACACTGAAGCTTTCTTT.

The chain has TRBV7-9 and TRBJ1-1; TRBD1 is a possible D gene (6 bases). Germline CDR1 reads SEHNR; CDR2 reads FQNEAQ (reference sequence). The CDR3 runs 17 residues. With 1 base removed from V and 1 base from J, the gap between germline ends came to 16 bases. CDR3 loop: CASSLVVTTGPNTEAFF. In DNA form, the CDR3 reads TGTGCCAGCAGCTTAGTAGTAACTACAGGGCCGAACACTGAAGCTTTCTTT.

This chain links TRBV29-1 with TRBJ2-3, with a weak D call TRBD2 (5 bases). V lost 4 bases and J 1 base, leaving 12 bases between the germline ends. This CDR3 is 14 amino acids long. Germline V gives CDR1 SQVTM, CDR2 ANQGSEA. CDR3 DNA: TGCAGCGTTGCGCTGCACGGGGGCACAGATACGCAGTATTTT. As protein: CSVALHGGTDTQYF.

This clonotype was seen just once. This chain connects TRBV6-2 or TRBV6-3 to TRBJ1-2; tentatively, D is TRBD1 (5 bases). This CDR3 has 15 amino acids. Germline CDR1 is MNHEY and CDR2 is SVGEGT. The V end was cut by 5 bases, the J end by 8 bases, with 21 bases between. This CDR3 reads CASSPRTQGVEGYTF. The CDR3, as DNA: TGTGCCAGCAGTCCGAGGACCCAGGGAGTCGAGGGCTACACCTTC.

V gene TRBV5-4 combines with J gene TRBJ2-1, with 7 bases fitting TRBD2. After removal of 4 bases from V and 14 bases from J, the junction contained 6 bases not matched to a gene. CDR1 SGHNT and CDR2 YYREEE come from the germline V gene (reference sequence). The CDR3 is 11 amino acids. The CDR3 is CASSTGTTEFF. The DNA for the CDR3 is TGTGCCAGCAGCACCGGGACTACGGAGTTCTTC.

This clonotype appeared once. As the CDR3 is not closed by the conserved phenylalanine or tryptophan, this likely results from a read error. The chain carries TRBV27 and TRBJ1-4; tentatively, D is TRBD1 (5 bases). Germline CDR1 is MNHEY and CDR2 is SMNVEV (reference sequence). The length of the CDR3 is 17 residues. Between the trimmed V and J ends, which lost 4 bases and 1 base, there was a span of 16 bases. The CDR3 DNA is TGTGCCAGCAGTTCCCTCGGGGACCTTGAAACTAATGAAAAACTGTTTCTT. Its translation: CASSSLGDLETNEKLFL.

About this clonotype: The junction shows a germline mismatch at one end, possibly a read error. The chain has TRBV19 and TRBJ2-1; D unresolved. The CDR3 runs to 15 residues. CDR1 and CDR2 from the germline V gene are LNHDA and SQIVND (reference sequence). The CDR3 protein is CASSMGIREYNEQFF. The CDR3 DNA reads TGTGCCAGCAGTATGGGAATAAGAGAGTACAATGAGCAGTTCTTC.

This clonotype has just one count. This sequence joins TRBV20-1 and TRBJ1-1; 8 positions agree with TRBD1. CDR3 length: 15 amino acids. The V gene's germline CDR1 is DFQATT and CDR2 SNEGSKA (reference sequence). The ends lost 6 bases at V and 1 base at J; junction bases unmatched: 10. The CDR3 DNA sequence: TGCAGTGCCCCGGGGGGGGACAGGCGGAACACTGAAGCTTTCTTT. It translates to CSAPGGDRRNTEAFF.

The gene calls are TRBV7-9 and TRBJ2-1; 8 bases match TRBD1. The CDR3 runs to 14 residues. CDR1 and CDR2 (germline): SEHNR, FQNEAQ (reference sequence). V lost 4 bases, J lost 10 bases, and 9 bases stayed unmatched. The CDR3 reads CASSSGTGGWEQFF. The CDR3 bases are TGTGCCAGCAGCTCGGGGACAGGCGGCTGGGAGCAGTTCTTC.

In nucleotides, the CDR3 is TGTGCCAGCTGCCGGCCCGGAGCCGGCGGCGGGGAGCAGTACTTC. Amino acid sequence: CASCRPGAGGGEQYF. The chain joins TRBV6-5 to TRBJ2-7; maybe TRBD2 (5 bases). V lost 8 bases to trimming and J lost 7 bases, with 24 bases between them. This CDR3 comprises 15 residues. Germline CDR1 MNHEY, CDR2 SVGAGI.

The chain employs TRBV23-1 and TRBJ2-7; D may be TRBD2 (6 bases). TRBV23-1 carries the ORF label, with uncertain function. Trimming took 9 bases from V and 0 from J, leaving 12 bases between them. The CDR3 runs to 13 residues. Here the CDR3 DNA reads TGCGCCAGAGAGGGGACTCTCTCCTACGAGCAGTACTTC. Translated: CAREGTLSYEQYF.

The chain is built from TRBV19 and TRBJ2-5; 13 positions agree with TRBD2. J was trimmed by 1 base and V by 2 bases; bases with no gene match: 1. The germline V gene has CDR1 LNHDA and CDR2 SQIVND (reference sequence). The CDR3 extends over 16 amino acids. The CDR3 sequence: CASSIRLAGGQETQYF. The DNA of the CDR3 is TGTGCCAGTAGTATACGACTAGCGGGGGGCCAAGAGACCCAGTACTTC.

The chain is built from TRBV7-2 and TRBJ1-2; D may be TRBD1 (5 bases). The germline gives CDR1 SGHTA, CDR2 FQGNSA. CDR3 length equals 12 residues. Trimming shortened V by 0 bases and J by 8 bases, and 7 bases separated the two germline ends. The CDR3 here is CASSLAGEGYTF. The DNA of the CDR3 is TGTGCCAGCAGCTTAGCAGGGGAGGGCTACACCTTC.

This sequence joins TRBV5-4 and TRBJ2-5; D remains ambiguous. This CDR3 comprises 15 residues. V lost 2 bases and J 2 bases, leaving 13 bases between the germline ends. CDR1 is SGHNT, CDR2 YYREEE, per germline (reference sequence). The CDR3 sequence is CASSFRLETQETQYF. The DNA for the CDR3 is TGTGCCAGCAGCTTTCGCCTTGAGACTCAAGAGACCCAGTACTTC.

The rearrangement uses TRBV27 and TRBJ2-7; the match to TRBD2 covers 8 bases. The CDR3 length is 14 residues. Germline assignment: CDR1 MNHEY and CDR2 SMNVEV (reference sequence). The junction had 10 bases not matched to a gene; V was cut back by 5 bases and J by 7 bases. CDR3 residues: CASSGVAGSREQYF. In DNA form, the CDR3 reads TGTGCCAGCAGTGGGGTAGCGGGATCGCGAGAGCAGTACTTC.